The clone carrying this T cell receptor beta chain was found a few times. The antigen is undetermined. 60 Vbeta and 13 Jbeta primers were used in PCR. Sequenced by immunoSEQ multiplex PCR; TCRdb stores in-frame clones only, minus some. The sample lists approximately 75,000 clones; 75% to 85% were seen once. This entry belongs to a study of cytomegalovirus exposure and HLA in healthy donors. Overall study findings and caveats: A prior analysis recorded that most TCR beta V segments were productive about 87% or about 30% of the time.

Trimming left V 6 bases short and J 2 bases short, with 11 bases between. Germline V lookup: CDR1 MNHNS, CDR2 SASEGT. CDR3 size: 13 residues. The sample consisted of PBMCs. This chain joins TRBV6-1 and TRBJ2-7; TRBD2 might be the D (6 bases). This TCR was sampled from a man aged 65 to 79 in good health and CMV-seropositive. Here the CDR3 reads CASSPGVTYEQYF. In DNA, the CDR3 is TGTGCCAGCAGCCCGGGGGTTACCTACGAGCAGTACTTC.